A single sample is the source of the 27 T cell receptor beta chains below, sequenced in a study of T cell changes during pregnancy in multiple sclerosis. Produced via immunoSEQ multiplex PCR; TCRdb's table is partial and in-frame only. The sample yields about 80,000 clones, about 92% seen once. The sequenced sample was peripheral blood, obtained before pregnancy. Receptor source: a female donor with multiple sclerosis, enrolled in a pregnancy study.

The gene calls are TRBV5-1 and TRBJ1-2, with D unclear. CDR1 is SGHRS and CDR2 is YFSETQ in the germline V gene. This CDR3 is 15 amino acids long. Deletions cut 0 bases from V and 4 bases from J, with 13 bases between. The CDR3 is CASSLGQTTPYGYTF. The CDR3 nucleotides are TGCGCCAGCAGCTTGGGCCAAACAACCCCCTATGGCTACACCTTC.

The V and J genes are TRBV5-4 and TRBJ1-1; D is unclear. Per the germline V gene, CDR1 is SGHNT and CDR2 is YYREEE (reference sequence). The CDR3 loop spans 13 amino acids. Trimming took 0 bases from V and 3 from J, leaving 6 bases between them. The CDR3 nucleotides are TGTGCCAGCAGCTTGGGTGTAGACACTGAAGCTTTCTTT. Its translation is CASSLGVDTEAFF. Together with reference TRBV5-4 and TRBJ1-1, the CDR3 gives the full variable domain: ETGVTQSPTHLIKTRGQQVTLRCSSQSGHNTVSWYQQALGQGPQFIFQYYREEENGRGNFPPRFSGLQFPNYSSELNVNALELDDSALYLCASSLGVDTEAFFGQGTRLTVV.

CDR3 sequence (DNA): TGTGCCAGCAGTTACTCTACCCTTGGCCATGAGCAGTTCTTC. It encodes CASSYSTLGHEQFF. The chain is built from TRBV6-5 and TRBJ2-1; D uncertain. Germline lookup yields CDR1 MNHEY and CDR2 SVGAGI. The CDR3 spans 14 residues. The ends were cut back, 0 bases at V and 8 bases at J, with 11 bases in the middle.

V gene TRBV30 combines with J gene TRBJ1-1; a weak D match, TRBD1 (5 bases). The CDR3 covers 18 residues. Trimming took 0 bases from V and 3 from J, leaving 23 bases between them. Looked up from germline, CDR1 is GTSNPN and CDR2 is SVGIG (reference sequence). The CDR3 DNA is TGTGCCTGGAGTGTAATCCCCTTACGATTCGGGGGTGACACTGAAGCTTTCTTT. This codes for CAWSVIPLRFGGDTEAFF.

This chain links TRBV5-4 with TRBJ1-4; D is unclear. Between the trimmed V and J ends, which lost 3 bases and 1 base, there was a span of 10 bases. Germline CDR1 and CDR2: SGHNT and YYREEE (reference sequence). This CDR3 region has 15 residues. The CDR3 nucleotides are TGTGCCAGCAGCTCGGACGGAGGAACTAATGAAAAACTGTTTTTT. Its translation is CASSSDGGTNEKLFF.

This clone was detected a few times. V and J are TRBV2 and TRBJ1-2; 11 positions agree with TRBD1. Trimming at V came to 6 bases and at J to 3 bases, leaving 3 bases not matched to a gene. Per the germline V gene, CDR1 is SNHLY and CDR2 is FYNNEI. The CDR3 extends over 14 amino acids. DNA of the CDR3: TGTGCCAGCAGCGGGGACAGGGGGGACTATGGCTACACCTTC. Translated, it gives CASSGDRGDYGYTF.

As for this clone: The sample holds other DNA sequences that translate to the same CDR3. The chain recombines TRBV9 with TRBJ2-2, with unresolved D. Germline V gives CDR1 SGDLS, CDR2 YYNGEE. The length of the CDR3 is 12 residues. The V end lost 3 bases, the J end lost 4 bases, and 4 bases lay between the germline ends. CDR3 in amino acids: CASSAVTGELFF. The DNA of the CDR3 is TGTGCCAGCAGCGCCGTCACCGGGGAGCTGTTTTTT.

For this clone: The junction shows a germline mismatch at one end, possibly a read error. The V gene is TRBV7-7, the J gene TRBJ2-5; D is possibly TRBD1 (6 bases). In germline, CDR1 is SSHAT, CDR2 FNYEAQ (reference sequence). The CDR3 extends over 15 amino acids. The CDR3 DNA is TGTGCTAGCAGCTTGTCGGACAGCGTCCAAGAGACCCAGTACTTC. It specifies CASSLSDSVQETQYF. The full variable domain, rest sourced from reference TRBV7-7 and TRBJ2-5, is GAGVSQSPRYKVTKRGQDVTLRCDPISSHATLYWYQQALGQGPEFLTYFNYEAQPDKSGLPSDRFSAERPEGSISTLTIQRTEQRDSAMYRCASSLSDSVQETQYFGPGTRLLVL.

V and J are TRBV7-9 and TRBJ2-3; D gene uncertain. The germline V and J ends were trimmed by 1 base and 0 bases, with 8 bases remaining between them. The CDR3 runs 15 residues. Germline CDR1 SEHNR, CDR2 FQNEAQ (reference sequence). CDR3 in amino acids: CASSLDWSSTDTQYF. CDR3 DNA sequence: TGTGCCAGCAGCTTAGATTGGAGTAGCACAGATACGCAGTATTTT. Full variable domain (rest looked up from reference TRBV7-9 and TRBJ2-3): DTGVSQNPRHKITKRGQNVTFRCDPISEHNRLYWYRQTLGQGPEFLTYFQNEAQLEKSRLLSDRFSAERPKGSFSTLEIQRTEQGDSAMYLCASSLDWSSTDTQYFGPGTRLTVL.

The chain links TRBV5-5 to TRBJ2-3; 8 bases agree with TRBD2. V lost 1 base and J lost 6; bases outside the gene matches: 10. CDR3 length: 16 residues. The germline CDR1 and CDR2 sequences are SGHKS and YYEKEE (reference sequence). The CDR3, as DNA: TGTGCCAGCAGCTTGCCTTCGGGGGGGGCGGAGGATACGCAGTATTTT. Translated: CASSLPSGGAEDTQYF.

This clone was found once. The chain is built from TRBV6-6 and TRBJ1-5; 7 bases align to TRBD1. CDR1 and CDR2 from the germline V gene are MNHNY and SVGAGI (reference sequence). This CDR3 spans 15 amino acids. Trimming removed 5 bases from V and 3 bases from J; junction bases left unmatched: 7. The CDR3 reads CASSHGTEANQPQHF. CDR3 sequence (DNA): TGTGCCAGCAGTCATGGGACAGAAGCCAATCAGCCCCAGCATTTT.

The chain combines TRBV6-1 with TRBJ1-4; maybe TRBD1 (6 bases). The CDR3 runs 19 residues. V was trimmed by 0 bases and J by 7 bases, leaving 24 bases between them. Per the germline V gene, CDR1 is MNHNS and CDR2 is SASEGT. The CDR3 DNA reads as TGTGCCAGCAGTGAAGCGCTAGGGGGGGGGCACCGGAGGAGTGAAAAACTGTTTTTT. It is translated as CASSEALGGGHRRSEKLFF.

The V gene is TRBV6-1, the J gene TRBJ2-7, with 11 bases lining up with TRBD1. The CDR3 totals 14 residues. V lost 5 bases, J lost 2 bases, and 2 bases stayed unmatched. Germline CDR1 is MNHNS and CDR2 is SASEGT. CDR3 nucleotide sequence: TGTGCCAGCAGTAAGGGACAGGGGGCCTACGAGCAGTACTTC. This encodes CASSKGQGAYEQYF.

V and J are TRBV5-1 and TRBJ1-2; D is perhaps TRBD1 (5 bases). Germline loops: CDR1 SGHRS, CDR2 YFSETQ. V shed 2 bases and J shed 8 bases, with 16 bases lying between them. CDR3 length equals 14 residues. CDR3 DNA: TGCGCCAGCAGCTTTGCGGGGGAATCGAGAGGCTACACCTTC. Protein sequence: CASSFAGESRGYTF.

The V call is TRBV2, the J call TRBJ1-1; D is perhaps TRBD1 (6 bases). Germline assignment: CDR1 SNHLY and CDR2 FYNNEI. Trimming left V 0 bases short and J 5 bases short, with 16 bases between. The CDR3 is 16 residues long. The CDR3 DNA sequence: TGTGCCAGCAGTGAAGCTGCGACAGGCCGAGGGACTGAAGCTTTCTTT. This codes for CASSEAATGRGTEAFF.

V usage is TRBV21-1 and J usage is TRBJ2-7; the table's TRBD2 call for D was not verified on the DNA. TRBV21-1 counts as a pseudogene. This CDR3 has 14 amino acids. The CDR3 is CASSPHREGSEQYF. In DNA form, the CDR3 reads TGTGCCAGCAGCCCTCATCGAGAGGGATCCGAGCAGTACTTC.

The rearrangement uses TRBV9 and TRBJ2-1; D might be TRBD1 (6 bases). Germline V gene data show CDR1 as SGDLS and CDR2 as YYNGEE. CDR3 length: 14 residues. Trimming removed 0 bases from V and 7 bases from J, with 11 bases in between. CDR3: CASSVVGARNEQFF. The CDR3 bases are TGTGCCAGCAGCGTAGTGGGGGCGCGGAATGAGCAGTTCTTC. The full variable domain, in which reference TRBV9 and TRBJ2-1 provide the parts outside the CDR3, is DSGVTQTPKHLITATGQRVTLRCSPRSGDLSVYWYQQSLDQGLQFLIQYYNGEERAKGNILERFSAQQFPDLHSELNLSSLELGDSALYFCASSVVGARNEQFFGPGTRLTVL.

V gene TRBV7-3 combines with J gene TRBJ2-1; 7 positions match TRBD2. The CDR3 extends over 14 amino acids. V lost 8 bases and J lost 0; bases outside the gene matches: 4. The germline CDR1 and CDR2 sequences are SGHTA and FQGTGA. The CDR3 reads CASGRGSSYNEQFF. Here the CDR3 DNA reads TGTGCCAGCGGGCGGGGGAGCTCCTACAATGAGCAGTTCTTC. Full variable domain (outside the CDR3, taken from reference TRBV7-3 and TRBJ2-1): GAGVSQTPSNKVTEKGKYVELRCDPISGHTALYWYRQSLGQGPEFLIYFQGTGAADDSGLPNDRFFAVRPEGSVSTLKIQRTERGDSAVYLCASGRGSSYNEQFFGPGTRLTVL.

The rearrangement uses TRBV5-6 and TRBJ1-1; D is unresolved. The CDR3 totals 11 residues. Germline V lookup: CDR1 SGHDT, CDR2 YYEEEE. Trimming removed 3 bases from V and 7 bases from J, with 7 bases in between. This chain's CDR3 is CASSSNLEAFF. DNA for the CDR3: TGTGCCAGCAGCTCTAATCTTGAAGCTTTCTTT. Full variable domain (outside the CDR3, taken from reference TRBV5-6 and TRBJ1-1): DAGVTQSPTHLIKTRGQQVTLRCSPKSGHDTVSWYQQALGQGPQFIFQYYEEEERQRGNFPDRFSGHQFPNYSSELNVNALLLGDSALYLCASSSNLEAFFGQGTRLTVV.

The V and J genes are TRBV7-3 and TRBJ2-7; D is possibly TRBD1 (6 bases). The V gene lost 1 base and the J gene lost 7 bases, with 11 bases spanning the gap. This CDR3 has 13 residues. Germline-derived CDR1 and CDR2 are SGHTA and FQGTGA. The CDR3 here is CASSLSSRGEQYF. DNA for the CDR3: TGTGCCAGCAGCTTAAGTTCGAGGGGGGAGCAGTACTTC. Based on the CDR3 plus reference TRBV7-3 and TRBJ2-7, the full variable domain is GAGVSQTPSNKVTEKGKYVELRCDPISGHTALYWYRQSLGQGPEFLIYFQGTGAADDSGLPNDRFFAVRPEGSVSTLKIQRTERGDSAVYLCASSLSSRGEQYFGPGTRLTVT.

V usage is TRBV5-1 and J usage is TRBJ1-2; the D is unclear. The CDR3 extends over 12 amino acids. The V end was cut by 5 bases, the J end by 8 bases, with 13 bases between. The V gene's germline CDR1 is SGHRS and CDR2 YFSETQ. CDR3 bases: TGCGCCAGCAGTGAGGGATCGGAAGGCTACACCTTC. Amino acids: CASSEGSEGYTF.

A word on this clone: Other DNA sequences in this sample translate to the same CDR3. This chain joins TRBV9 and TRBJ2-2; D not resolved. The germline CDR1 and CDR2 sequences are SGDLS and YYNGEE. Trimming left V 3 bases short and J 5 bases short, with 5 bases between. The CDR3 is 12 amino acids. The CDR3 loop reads CASSAVTGELFF. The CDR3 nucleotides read TGTGCCAGCAGCGCGGTGACCGGGGAGCTGTTTTTT.

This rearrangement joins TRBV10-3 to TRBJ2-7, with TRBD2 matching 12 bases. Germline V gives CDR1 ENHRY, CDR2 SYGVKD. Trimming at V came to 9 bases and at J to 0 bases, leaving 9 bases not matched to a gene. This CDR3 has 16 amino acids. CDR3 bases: TGTGCCATAAGGACTAGCGGGGAAACCAGCTCCTACGAGCAGTACTTC. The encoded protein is CAIRTSGETSSYEQYF.

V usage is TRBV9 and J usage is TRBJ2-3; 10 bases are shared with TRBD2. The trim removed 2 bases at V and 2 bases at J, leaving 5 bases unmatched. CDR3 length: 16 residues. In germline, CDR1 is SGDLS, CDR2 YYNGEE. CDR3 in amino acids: CASSVFSGGYTDTQYF. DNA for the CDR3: TGTGCCAGCAGCGTTTTTAGCGGGGGGTACACAGATACGCAGTATTTT. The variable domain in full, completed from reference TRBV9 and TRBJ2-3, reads DSGVTQTPKHLITATGQRVTLRCSPRSGDLSVYWYQQSLDQGLQFLIQYYNGEERAKGNILERFSAQQFPDLHSELNLSSLELGDSALYFCASSVFSGGYTDTQYFGPGTRLTVL.

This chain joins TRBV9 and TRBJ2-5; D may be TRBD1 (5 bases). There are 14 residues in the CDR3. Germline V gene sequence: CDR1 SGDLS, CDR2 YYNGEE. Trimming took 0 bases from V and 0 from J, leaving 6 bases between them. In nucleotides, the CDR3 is TGTGCCAGCAGCGTAGGGGGCAACCAAGAGACCCAGTACTTC. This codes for CASSVGGNQETQYF.

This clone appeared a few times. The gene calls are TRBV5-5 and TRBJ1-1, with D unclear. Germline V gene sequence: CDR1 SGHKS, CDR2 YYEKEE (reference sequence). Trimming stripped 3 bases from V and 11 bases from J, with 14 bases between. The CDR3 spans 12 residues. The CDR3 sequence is CASSSSVGRAFF. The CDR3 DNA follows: TGTGCCAGCAGCTCATCGGTAGGGAGGGCTTTCTTT.

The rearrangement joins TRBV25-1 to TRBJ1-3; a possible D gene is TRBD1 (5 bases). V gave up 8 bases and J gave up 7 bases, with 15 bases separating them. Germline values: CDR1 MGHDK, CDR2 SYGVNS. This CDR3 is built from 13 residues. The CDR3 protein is CASRGLGANTIYF. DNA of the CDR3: TGTGCCAGCCGGGGGTTGGGAGCGAACACCATATATTTT.